Listed here is a single T cell receptor (beta chain). Its specificity is unknown. Sequenced by immunoSEQ multiplex PCR; TCRdb stores in-frame clones only, minus some. The sample lists roughly 95,000 clones; approximately 88% were seen once. The entry originates in a study of T cell responses to AZD1222 COVID-19 vaccine. This CDR3 has 13 amino acids. Trimming left V 2 bases short and J 5 bases short, with 7 bases between. Findings and caveats of the study: Clonal diversity was possibly underestimated; the donors were predominantly white British and more often female. The study found Spike-specific TCR breadth and depth rose after two AZD1222 doses. At 160-218 and 743-854, vaccine-associated CD4 TCRs were dominant, and they spanned spike.

This chain links TRBV5-3 with TRBJ1-4; tentatively, D is TRBD1 (5 bases). TRBV5-3 is reported as an ORF; its role is uncertain. The specimen was peripheral blood, collected on day 0 of AZD1222 vaccination. This TCR was recovered from an adult in good health. In DNA, the CDR3 is TGTGCCAGAAGCTTTGACAGAAATGAAAAACTGTTTTTT. Amino acids: CARSFDRNEKLFF.